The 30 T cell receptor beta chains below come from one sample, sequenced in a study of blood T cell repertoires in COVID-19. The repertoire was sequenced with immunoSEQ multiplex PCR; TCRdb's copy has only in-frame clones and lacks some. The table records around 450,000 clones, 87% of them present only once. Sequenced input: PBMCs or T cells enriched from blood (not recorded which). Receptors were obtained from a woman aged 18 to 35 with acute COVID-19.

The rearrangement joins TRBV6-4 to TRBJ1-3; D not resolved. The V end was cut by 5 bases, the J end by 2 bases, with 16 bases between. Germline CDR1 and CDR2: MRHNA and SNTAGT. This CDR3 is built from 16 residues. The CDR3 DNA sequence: TGTGCCAGCAGTTCTCGGAACAGTACAGCTGGAAACACCATATATTTT. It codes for CASSSRNSTAGNTIYF.

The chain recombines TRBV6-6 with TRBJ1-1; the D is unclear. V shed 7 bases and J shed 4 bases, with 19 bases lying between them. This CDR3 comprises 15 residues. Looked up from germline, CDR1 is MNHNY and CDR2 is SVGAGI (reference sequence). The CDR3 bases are TGTGCCAGCACCCTTAAGGAGAGTCTTAGCACTGAAGCTTTCTTT. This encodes CASTLKESLSTEAFF.

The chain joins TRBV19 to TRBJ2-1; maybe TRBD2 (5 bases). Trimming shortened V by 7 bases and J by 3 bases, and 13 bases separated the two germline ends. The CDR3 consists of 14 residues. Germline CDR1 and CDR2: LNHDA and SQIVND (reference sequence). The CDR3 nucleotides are TGTGCCAGTACTGAGGGAGTGGGCTACAATGAGCAGTTCTTC. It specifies CASTEGVGYNEQFF.

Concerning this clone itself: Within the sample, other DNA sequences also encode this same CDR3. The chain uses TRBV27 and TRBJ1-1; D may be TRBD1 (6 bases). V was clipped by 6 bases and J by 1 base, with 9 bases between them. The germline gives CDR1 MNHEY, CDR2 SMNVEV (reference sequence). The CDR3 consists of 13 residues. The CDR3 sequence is CASRGQPNTEAFF. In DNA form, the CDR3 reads TGTGCCAGCAGAGGACAGCCGAACACTGAAGCTTTCTTT.

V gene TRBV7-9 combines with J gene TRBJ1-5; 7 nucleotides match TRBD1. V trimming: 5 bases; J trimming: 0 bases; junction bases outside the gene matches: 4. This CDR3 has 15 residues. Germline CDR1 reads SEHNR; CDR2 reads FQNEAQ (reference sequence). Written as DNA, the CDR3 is TGTGCCAGCAGCACAGACAGGGTTAGCAATCAGCCCCAGCATTTT. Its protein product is CASSTDRVSNQPQHF.

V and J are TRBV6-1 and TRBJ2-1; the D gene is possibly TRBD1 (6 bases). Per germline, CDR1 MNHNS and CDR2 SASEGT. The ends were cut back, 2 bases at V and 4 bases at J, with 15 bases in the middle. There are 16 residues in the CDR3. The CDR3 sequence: CASSETGGRRYNEQFF. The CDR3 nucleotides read TGTGCCAGCAGTGAAACTGGGGGCCGCCGTTACAATGAGCAGTTCTTC.

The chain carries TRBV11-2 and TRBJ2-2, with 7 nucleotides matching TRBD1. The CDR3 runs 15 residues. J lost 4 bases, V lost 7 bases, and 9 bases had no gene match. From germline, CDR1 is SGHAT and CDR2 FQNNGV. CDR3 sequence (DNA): TGTGCCAGCACCGACAAGGGGGCGAGCACCGGGGAGCTGTTTTTT. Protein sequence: CASTDKGASTGELFF.

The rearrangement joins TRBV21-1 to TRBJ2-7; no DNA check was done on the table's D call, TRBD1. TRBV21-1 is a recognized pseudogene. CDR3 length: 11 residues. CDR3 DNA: TGTGCCAGCAGCAAAAGGGGCGAGCAGTACTTC. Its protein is CASSKRGEQYF.

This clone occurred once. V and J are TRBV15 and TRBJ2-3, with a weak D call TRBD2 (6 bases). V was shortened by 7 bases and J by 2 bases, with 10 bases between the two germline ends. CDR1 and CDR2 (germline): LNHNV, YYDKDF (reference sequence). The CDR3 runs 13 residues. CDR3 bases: TGTGCCACCACGGGACTCTCCACAGATACGCAGTATTTT. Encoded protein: CATTGLSTDTQYF.

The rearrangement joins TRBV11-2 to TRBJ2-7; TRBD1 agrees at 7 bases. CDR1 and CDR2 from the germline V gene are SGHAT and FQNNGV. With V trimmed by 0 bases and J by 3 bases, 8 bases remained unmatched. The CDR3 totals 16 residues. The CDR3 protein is CASSLEGTVSNYEQYF. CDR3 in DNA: TGTGCCAGCAGCTTAGAAGGGACAGTAAGTAACTACGAGCAGTACTTC.

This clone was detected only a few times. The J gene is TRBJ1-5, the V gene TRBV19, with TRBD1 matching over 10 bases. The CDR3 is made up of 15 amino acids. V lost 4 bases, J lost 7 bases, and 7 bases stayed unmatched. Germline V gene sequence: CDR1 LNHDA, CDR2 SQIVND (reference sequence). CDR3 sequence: CASSSRQGAEQPQHF. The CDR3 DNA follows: TGTGCCAGTAGTAGTAGACAGGGGGCGGAACAGCCCCAGCATTTT.

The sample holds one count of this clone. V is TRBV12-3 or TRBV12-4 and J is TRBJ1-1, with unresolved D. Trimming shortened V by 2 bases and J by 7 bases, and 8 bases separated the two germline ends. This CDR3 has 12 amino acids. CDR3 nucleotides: TGTGCCAGCAGTTTATATGGGAGTGAAGCTTTCTTT. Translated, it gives CASSLYGSEAFF.

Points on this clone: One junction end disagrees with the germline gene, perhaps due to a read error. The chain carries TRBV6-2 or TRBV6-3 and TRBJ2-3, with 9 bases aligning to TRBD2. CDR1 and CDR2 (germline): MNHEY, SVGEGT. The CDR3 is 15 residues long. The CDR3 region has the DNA TGTGCCAGCAGTTATCCCGGGACTAGCAGAGATACGCAGTATTTT. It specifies CASSYPGTSRDTQYF.

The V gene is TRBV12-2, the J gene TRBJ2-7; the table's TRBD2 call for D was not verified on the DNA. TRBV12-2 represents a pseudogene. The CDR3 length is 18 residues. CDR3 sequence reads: CASRLTLRLAVSSYEQYF. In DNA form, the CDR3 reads TGTGCAAGTCGCTTAACCCTCCGTCTAGCGGTTAGCTCCTACGAGCAGTACTTC.

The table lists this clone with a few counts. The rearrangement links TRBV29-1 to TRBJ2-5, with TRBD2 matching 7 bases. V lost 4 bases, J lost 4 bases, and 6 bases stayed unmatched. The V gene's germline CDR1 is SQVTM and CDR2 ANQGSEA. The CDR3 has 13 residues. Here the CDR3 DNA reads TGCAGCGTTGTCGGGGGAGGGCTAGAGACCCAGTACTTC. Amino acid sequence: CSVVGGGLETQYF.

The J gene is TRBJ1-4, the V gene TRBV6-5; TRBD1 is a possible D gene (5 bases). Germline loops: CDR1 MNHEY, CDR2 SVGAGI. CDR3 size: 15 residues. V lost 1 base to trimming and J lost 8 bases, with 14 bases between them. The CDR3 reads CASSYYQETVEKLFF. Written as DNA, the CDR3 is TGTGCCAGCAGTTACTATCAGGAGACAGTGGAAAAACTGTTTTTT.

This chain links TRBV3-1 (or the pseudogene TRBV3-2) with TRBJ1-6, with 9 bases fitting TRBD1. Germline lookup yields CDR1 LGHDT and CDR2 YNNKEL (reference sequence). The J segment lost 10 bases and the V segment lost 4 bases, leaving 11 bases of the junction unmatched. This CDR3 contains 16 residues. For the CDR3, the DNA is TGTGCCAGCAGCCCGACTCCGGGACAGGGTTGGTCACCCCTCCACTTT. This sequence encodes CASSPTPGQGWSPLHF.

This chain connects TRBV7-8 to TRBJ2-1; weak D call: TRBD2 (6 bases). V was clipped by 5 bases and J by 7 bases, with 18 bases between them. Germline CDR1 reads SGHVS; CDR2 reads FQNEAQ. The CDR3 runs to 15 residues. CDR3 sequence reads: CASSPWAGTENEQFF. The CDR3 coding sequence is TGTGCCAGCAGCCCTTGGGCGGGAACGGAAAATGAGCAGTTCTTC.

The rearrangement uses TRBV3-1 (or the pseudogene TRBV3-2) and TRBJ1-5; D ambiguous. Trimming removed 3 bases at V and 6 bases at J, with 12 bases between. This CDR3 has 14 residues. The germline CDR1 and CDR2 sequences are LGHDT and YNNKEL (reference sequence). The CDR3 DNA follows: TGTGCCAGCAGCCACTCAGGAAGGATTCAGCCCCAGCATTTT. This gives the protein CASSHSGRIQPQHF.

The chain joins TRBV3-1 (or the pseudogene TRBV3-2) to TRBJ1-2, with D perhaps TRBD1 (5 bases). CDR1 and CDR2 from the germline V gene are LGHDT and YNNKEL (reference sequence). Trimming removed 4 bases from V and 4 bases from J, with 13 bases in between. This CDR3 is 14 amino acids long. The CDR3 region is CASSPSSGFYGYTF. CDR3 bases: TGTGCCAGCAGCCCCAGTTCAGGGTTCTATGGCTACACCTTC.

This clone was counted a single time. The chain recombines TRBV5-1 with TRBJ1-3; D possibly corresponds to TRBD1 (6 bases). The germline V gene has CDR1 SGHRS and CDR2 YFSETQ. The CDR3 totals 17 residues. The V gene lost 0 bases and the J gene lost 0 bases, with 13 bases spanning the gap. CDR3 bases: TGCGCCAGCAGCTTGGATTACAGGGCCCACTCTGGAAACACCATATATTTT. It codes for CASSLDYRAHSGNTIYF.

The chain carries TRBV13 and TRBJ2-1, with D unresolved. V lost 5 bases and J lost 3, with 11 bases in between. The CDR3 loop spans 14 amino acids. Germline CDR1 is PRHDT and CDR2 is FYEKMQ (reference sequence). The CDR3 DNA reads TGTGCCAGCAGCCCTACCGGTAACTACAATGAGCAGTTCTTC. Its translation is CASSPTGNYNEQFF.

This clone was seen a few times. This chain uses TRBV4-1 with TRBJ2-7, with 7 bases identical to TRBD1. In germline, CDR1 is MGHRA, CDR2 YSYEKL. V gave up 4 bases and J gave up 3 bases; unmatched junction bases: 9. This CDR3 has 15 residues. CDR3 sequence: CASSPQQGVDYEQYF. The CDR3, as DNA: TGCGCCAGCAGCCCCCAGCAGGGGGTAGACTACGAGCAGTACTTC.

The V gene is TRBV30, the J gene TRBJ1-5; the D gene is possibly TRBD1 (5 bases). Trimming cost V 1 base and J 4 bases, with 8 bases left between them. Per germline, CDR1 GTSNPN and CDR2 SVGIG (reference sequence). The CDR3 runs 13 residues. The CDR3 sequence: CAWSDGANQPQHF. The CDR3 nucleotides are TGTGCCTGGAGTGATGGGGCGAATCAGCCCCAGCATTTT.

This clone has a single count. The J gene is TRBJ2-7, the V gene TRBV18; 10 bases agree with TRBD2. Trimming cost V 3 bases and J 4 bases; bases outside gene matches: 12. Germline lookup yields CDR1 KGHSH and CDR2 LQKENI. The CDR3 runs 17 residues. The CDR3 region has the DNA TGTGCCAGCTCACCGTCCGACAGGCCTAGCGGGAGTTACGAGCAGTACTTC. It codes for CASSPSDRPSGSYEQYF. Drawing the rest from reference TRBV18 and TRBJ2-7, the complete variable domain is NAGVMQNPRHLVRRRGQEARLRCSPMKGHSHVYWYRQLPEEGLKFMVYLQKENIIDESGMPKERFSAEFPKEGPSILRIQQVVRGDSAAYFCASSPSDRPSGSYEQYFGPGTRLTVT.

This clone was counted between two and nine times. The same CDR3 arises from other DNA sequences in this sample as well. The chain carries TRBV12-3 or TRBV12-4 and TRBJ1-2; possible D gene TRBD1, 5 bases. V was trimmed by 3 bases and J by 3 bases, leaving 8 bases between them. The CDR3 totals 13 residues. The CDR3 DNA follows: TGTGCCAGCAGTTTGGGAGGGGACTATGGCTACACCTTC. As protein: CASSLGGDYGYTF.

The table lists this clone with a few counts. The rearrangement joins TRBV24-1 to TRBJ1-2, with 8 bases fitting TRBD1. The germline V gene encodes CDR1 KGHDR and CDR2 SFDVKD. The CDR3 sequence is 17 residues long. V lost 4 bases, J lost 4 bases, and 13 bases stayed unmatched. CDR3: CATSDTGTGAISYGYTF. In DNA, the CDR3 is TGTGCCACCAGTGACACCGGGACAGGAGCCATCTCCTATGGCTACACCTTC.

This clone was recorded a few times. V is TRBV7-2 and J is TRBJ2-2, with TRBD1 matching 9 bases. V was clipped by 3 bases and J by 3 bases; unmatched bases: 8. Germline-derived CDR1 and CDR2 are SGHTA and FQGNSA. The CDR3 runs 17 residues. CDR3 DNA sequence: TGTGCCAGCAGCTTTGCGGGACAGGGACCTGACACCGGGGAGCTGTTTTTT. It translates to CASSFAGQGPDTGELFF. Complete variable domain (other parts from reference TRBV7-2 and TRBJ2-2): GAGVSQSPSNKVTEKGKDVELRCDPISGHTALYWYRQSLGQGLEFLIYFQGNSAPDKSGLPSDRFSAERTGGSVSTLTIQRTQQEDSAVYLCASSFAGQGPDTGELFFGEGSRLTVL.

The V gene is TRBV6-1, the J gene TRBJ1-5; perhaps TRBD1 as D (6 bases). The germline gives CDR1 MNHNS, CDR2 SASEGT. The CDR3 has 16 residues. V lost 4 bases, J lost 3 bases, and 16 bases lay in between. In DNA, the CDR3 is TGTGCCAGCAGTGCTTCGTCGGACAGATTCAATCAGCCCCAGCATTTT. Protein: CASSASSDRFNQPQHF.

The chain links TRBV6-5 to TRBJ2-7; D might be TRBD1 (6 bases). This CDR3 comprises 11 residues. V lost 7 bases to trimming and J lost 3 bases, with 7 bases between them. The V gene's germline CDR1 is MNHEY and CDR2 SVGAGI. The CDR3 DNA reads TGTGCCAGCACGACAGGCTACGAGCAGTACTTC. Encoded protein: CASTTGYEQYF.